One sample yielded the 31 T cell receptor beta chains listed below, sequenced in a study of blood T cell repertoires in COVID-19. Generated by immunoSEQ multiplex PCR, the TCRdb table keeps only in-frame clones and is missing some. The repertoire consists of roughly 250,000 clones, with around nine tenths occurring once and the leading ten covering 1.5% to 2%. Sample: PBMCs or T cells enriched from blood (not recorded which). The receptors come from a young woman who had recovered from COVID-19.

The rearrangement links TRBV15 to TRBJ1-2; D call uncertain. This CDR3 spans 14 amino acids. Germline V gene lookup returns CDR1 LNHNV and CDR2 YYDKDF (reference sequence). The V and J ends lost 8 bases and 3 bases respectively, with 16 bases between them. The CDR3 bases are TGTGCCACCCCCGCCAGAGGGAGGGACTATGGCTACACCTTC. As protein: CATPARGRDYGYTF.

V gene TRBV7-3 combines with J gene TRBJ2-1; 7 bases line up with TRBD2. V lost 1 base and J lost 3; bases outside the gene matches: 3. This CDR3 has 15 amino acids. Per germline, CDR1 SGHTA and CDR2 FQGTGA. In DNA, the CDR3 is TGTGCCAGCAGCTTAATGAGCGGGGTCTACAATGAGCAGTTCTTC. This encodes CASSLMSGVYNEQFF. The full variable domain, its missing parts supplied by reference TRBV7-3 and TRBJ2-1, is GAGVSQTPSNKVTEKGKYVELRCDPISGHTALYWYRQSLGQGPEFLIYFQGTGAADDSGLPNDRFFAVRPEGSVSTLKIQRTERGDSAVYLCASSLMSGVYNEQFFGPGTRLTVL.

The rearrangement uses TRBV4-1 and TRBJ1-5; possible D gene TRBD1, 6 bases. The V gene lost 4 bases and the J gene lost 7 bases, with 17 bases spanning the gap. CDR3 size: 15 residues. The germline V gene has CDR1 MGHRA and CDR2 YSYEKL. The CDR3 DNA sequence: TGCGCCAGCAGCCCGTACAGGGAAGGAAGGCAGCCCCAGCATTTT. Encoded protein: CASSPYREGRQPQHF.

The rearrangement uses TRBV9 and TRBJ1-3, with a tentative D call TRBD1 (5 bases). This CDR3 contains 14 residues. CDR1 is SGDLS and CDR2 is YYNGEE in the germline V gene. Trimming pared 7 bases from V and 4 bases from J, leaving 15 bases between. This CDR3 is CASGGQGGGNTIYF. The CDR3, as DNA: TGTGCCAGCGGAGGGCAGGGCGGGGGAAACACCATATATTTT.

This clone was picked up a small number of times. The chain links TRBV7-2 to TRBJ1-3; D gene uncertain. With 5 bases removed from V and 2 bases from J, the gap between germline ends came to 7 bases. The CDR3 length is 13 residues. The V gene's germline CDR1 is SGHTA and CDR2 FQGNSA. As DNA, the CDR3 is TGTGCCAGCAGCCCCGCGACTGGAAACACCATATATTTT. Amino acid sequence: CASSPATGNTIYF.

The chain employs TRBV5-5 and TRBJ1-1, with D perhaps TRBD1 (6 bases). Looked up from germline, CDR1 is SGHKS and CDR2 is YYEKEE (reference sequence). The CDR3 is made up of 14 amino acids. Trimming took off 4 bases at V and 1 base at J, with 11 bases between the two ends. This CDR3 reads CASSQQGQNTEAFF. CDR3 nucleotide sequence: TGTGCCAGCAGCCAACAGGGACAGAACACTGAAGCTTTCTTT. Looking up the rest from reference TRBV5-5 and TRBJ1-1 gives the full variable domain: DAGVTQSPTHLIKTRGQQVTLRCSPISGHKSVSWYQQVLGQGPQFIFQYYEKEERGRGNFPDRFSARQFPNYSSELNVNALLLGDSALYLCASSQQGQNTEAFFGQGTRLTVV.

The chain carries TRBV7-9 and TRBJ2-7; TRBD2 aligns across 13 bases. With V trimmed by 4 bases and J by 3 bases, 6 bases remained unmatched. Germline V gives CDR1 SEHNR, CDR2 FQNEAQ (reference sequence). This CDR3 has 16 amino acids. CDR3 DNA sequence: TGTGCCAGCAGCTCGTCGACTAGCGGGAGGTTCTACGAGCAGTACTTC. Protein: CASSSSTSGRFYEQYF.

This chain connects TRBV6-5 to TRBJ1-3; D not certain. Germline CDR1 MNHEY, CDR2 SVGAGI. The CDR3 covers 15 residues. V lost 4 bases to trimming and J lost 0 bases, with 10 bases between them. CDR3 region: CASSSPPSSGNTIYF. CDR3 coding DNA: TGTGCCAGCAGTTCCCCGCCGAGCTCTGGAAACACCATATATTTT.

The chain joins TRBV7-6 to TRBJ1-2; D gene unclear. Trimming pared 5 bases from V and 4 bases from J, leaving 14 bases between. From germline, CDR1 is SGHVS and CDR2 FNYEAQ. This CDR3 contains 14 residues. The DNA of the CDR3 is TGTGCCAGCAGCGTGACTCCGGGAGCCTATGGCTACACCTTC. Protein product: CASSVTPGAYGYTF.

The genes are TRBV29-1 and TRBJ2-1; 16 nucleotides match TRBD2. Per germline, CDR1 SQVTM and CDR2 ANQGSEA. V was clipped by 8 bases and J by 0 bases; unmatched bases: 7. The CDR3 is made up of 17 amino acids. CDR3 amino acids: CSTAGTSGRDSYNEQFF. CDR3 sequence (DNA): TGCAGCACAGCCGGGACTAGCGGGAGGGACTCCTACAATGAGCAGTTCTTC.

The gene calls are TRBV28 and TRBJ2-7; 7 nucleotides match TRBD1. CDR1 is MDHEN, CDR2 SYDVKM, per germline. J gave up 4 bases and V 6 bases, and 6 bases lay outside the gene matches. The CDR3 extends over 13 amino acids. As DNA, the CDR3 is TGTGCCAGCAGACAGGGGACGGGTTACGAGCAGTACTTC. It yields the protein CASRQGTGYEQYF.

The V gene is TRBV5-1, the J gene TRBJ2-3; 12 bases line up with TRBD2. The ends lost 4 bases at V and 0 bases at J; junction bases unmatched: 3. The V gene's germline CDR1 is SGHRS and CDR2 YFSETQ. The CDR3 loop spans 16 amino acids. The CDR3 is CASSQGTSGSTDTQYF. DNA of the CDR3: TGCGCCAGCAGCCAAGGGACTAGCGGGAGCACAGATACGCAGTATTTT.

The rearrangement joins TRBV15 to TRBJ1-4; 7 nucleotides match TRBD1. Germline values: CDR1 LNHNV, CDR2 YYDKDF (reference sequence). The CDR3 extends over 14 amino acids. V was clipped by 5 bases and J by 10 bases; unmatched bases: 10. CDR3 protein: CATSPLGTAGKLFF. CDR3 DNA sequence: TGTGCCACCAGCCCTCTCGGGACAGCTGGAAAACTGTTTTTT.

The chain combines TRBV4-1 with TRBJ2-7; D is possibly TRBD2 (6 bases). The V gene lost 1 base and the J gene lost 3 bases, with 13 bases spanning the gap. The length of the CDR3 is 15 residues. CDR1 is MGHRA and CDR2 is YSYEKL in the germline V gene. The DNA of the CDR3 is TGCGCCAGCAGCCAAGCGGCTAGCGAAGTCTACGAGCAGTACTTC. It encodes CASSQAASEVYEQYF.

This clone appeared a few times. The gene calls are TRBV27 and TRBJ1-6; possibly TRBD1 for D (6 bases). The V and J ends lost 9 bases and 6 bases respectively, with 15 bases between them. This CDR3 spans 14 amino acids. Germline CDR1 reads MNHEY; CDR2 reads SMNVEV (reference sequence). The CDR3 DNA is TGTGCCAGTCGACAGGTATTCGGTAATTCACCCCTCCACTTT. This codes for CASRQVFGNSPLHF.

This chain links TRBV5-1 with TRBJ1-1, with a tentative D call TRBD1 (6 bases). The CDR3 sequence is 14 residues long. Trimming pared 7 bases from V and 1 base from J, leaving 14 bases between. Germline CDR1 is SGHRS and CDR2 is YFSETQ. The CDR3 loop is CASGYRDSNTEAFF. For the CDR3, the DNA is TGCGCCAGCGGATACAGGGATTCGAACACTGAAGCTTTCTTT.

V is TRBV7-9 and J is TRBJ1-2; no clear D. There are 13 residues in the CDR3. V was cut by 2 bases and J by 8 bases, with 12 bases left in between. In germline, CDR1 is SEHNR, CDR2 FQNEAQ (reference sequence). The CDR3 DNA sequence: TGTGCCAGCAGCTTAATCGAGAGGAGCGGCTACACCTTC. It specifies CASSLIERSGYTF. The full variable domain, its missing parts supplied by reference TRBV7-9 and TRBJ1-2, is DTGVSQNPRHKITKRGQNVTFRCDPISEHNRLYWYRQTLGQGPEFLTYFQNEAQLEKSRLLSDRFSAERPKGSFSTLEIQRTEQGDSAMYLCASSLIERSGYTFGSGTRLTVV.

The chain uses TRBV9 and TRBJ2-7; 8 nucleotides line up with TRBD1. CDR1 and CDR2 (germline): SGDLS, YYNGEE. V dropped 2 bases and J dropped 3; count of bases not matched to a gene: 4. The CDR3 covers 14 residues. CDR3 sequence reads: CASSVAGTGYEQYF. The DNA for the CDR3 is TGTGCCAGCAGCGTCGCAGGGACAGGCTACGAGCAGTACTTC.

V and J are TRBV7-3 and TRBJ2-3, with a possible D match to TRBD1 (6 bases). Germline assignment: CDR1 SGHTA and CDR2 FQGTGA. The CDR3 loop spans 13 amino acids. Trimming left V 6 bases short and J 2 bases short, with 9 bases between. For the CDR3, the DNA is TGTGCCAGCAGTAGGGACATCACAGATACGCAGTATTTT. As protein: CASSRDITDTQYF.

This chain uses TRBV15 with TRBJ1-2, with D maybe TRBD1 (5 bases). Trimming stripped 6 bases from V and 4 bases from J, with 12 bases between. The CDR3 runs to 13 residues. Germline lookup yields CDR1 LNHNV and CDR2 YYDKDF (reference sequence). The CDR3 coding sequence is TGTGCCACCAGTCAGGGTGGTGCCTATGGCTACACCTTC. The encoded protein is CATSQGGAYGYTF. The full variable domain, its missing parts supplied by reference TRBV15 and TRBJ1-2, is DAMVIQNPRYQVTQFGKPVTLSCSQTLNHNVMYWYQQKSSQAPKLLFHYYDKDFNNEADTPDNFQSRRPNTSFCFLDIRSPGLGDTAMYLCATSQGGAYGYTFGSGTRLTVV.

The chain combines TRBV11-2 with TRBJ1-4; D gene ambiguous. CDR1 SGHAT and CDR2 FQNNGV come from the germline V gene. The CDR3 is 16 residues long. Trimming removed 5 bases at V and 6 bases at J, with 19 bases between. The CDR3 sequence is CASSPQHLREDEKLFF. For the CDR3, the DNA is TGTGCCAGCAGCCCCCAACATCTCCGCGAGGATGAAAAACTGTTTTTT.

The CDR3 DNA sequence: TGTGCCAGCAGTGACGGACAGGGCGGGGAGCTGTTTTTT. Its protein is CASSDGQGGELFF. The chain uses TRBV6-1 and TRBJ2-2, with 8 bases lining up with TRBD1. Germline assignment: CDR1 MNHNS and CDR2 SASEGT. V lost 3 bases, J lost 7 bases, and 1 base stayed unmatched. This CDR3 spans 13 amino acids.

J is TRBJ1-5 and V is TRBV19, with TRBD1 matching over 7 bases. V dropped 6 bases and J dropped 4; count of bases not matched to a gene: 3. Germline CDR1 LNHDA, CDR2 SQIVND (reference sequence). The length of the CDR3 is 13 residues. The CDR3 reads CASSPDRNQPQHF. The DNA of the CDR3 is TGTGCCAGTAGCCCGGACAGGAATCAGCCCCAGCATTTT.

The gene calls are TRBV7-6 and TRBJ2-5; 10 nucleotides match TRBD2. From germline, CDR1 is SGHVS and CDR2 FNYEAQ. With 5 bases clipped from V and 2 bases from J, the junction kept 5 bases outside the gene matches. CDR3 length equals 15 residues. This chain's CDR3 is CASSAMTSGQETQYF. CDR3 sequence (DNA): TGTGCCAGCAGCGCAATGACTAGCGGGCAAGAGACCCAGTACTTC.

The genes are TRBV15 and TRBJ2-1, with TRBD2 identical over 8 bases. The CDR3 spans 13 residues. The germline CDR1 and CDR2 sequences are LNHNV and YYDKDF (reference sequence). Trimming took 5 bases from V and 5 from J; bases not matched to a gene: 2. The CDR3 DNA is TGTGCCACCAGCGGCGGGAGGAACAATGAGCAGTTCTTC. It yields the protein CATSGGRNNEQFF.

The chain employs TRBV7-8 and TRBJ2-1, with 9 bases identical to TRBD2. The CDR3 is made up of 17 amino acids. V shed 3 bases, J shed 1 base, and the junction held 7 bases outside the gene matches. Germline V gene lookup returns CDR1 SGHVS and CDR2 FQNEAQ. The CDR3 coding sequence is TGTGCCAGCAGCTTGGCGGGGGGGTCGTCGTCCTACAATGAGCAGTTCTTC. This codes for CASSLAGGSSSYNEQFF.

This clone was picked up one time. This sample includes further DNA sequences coding for the same CDR3. The CDR3 reads CASSTGSNTEAFF. CDR3 DNA sequence: TGTGCCAGCAGTACAGGTTCAAACACTGAAGCTTTCTTT. The chain employs TRBV6-4 and TRBJ1-1, with D perhaps TRBD1 (5 bases). There are 13 residues in the CDR3. Germline V gene lookup returns CDR1 MRHNA and CDR2 SNTAGT. With 5 bases removed from V and 2 bases from J, the gap between germline ends came to 9 bases.

The V gene is TRBV7-2, the J gene TRBJ1-6; the D is unclear. There are 15 residues in the CDR3. The germline V gene encodes CDR1 SGHTA and CDR2 FQGNSA. Trimming pared 1 base from V and 14 bases from J, leaving 18 bases between. The CDR3 reads CASSLDASRVGTLHF. CDR3 nucleotides: TGTGCCAGCAGCTTAGATGCATCCCGGGTCGGGACCCTCCACTTT.

The V call is TRBV19, the J call TRBJ1-5; no firm D call. The CDR3 runs 14 residues. V was trimmed by 2 bases and J by 0 bases, leaving 5 bases between them. Per the germline V gene, CDR1 is LNHDA and CDR2 is SQIVND (reference sequence). The CDR3 protein is CASSITSSNQPQHF. The CDR3 DNA reads as TGTGCCAGTAGTATAACTAGTAGCAATCAGCCCCAGCATTTT. Combining the CDR3 with reference TRBV19 and TRBJ1-5 gives the whole variable domain DGGITQSPKYLFRKEGQNVTLSCEQNLNHDAMYWYRQDPGQGLRLIYYSQIVNDFQKGDIAEGYSVSREKKESFPLTVTSAQKNPTAFYLCASSITSSNQPQHFGDGTRLSIL.

The V call is TRBV6-5, the J call TRBJ1-1, with D uncertain. The length of the CDR3 is 13 residues. V was clipped by 6 bases and J by 1 base, with 9 bases between them. Germline V gene data show CDR1 as MNHEY and CDR2 as SVGAGI. CDR3 in amino acids: CASSNGGNTEAFF. The CDR3 nucleotides read TGTGCCAGCAGCAACGGTGGGAACACTGAAGCTTTCTTT.

The V and J genes are TRBV19 and TRBJ1-2; D is undetermined. V lost 1 base and J 2 bases, leaving 5 bases between the germline ends. Looked up from germline, CDR1 is LNHDA and CDR2 is SQIVND (reference sequence). The CDR3 is 13 amino acids. CDR3 loop: CASSIARNYGYTF. CDR3 DNA sequence: TGTGCCAGTAGTATAGCCAGGAACTATGGCTACACCTTC.